These 16 T cell receptor beta chains originate from one sample sequenced in a study of blood T cell repertoires in COVID-19. Data came from immunoSEQ multiplex PCR; TCRdb stores just in-frame clones and leaves some out. The sample holds 150,000 to 200,000 clones, about four fifths seen once. The sequenced material came from peripheral blood. The receptors come from a man in his sixties with active or convalescent COVID-19.

The gene calls are TRBV2 and TRBJ1-6; D ambiguous. This CDR3 is built from 16 residues. Between the trimmed V and J ends, which lost 4 bases and 2 bases, there was a span of 12 bases. Looked up from germline, CDR1 is SNHLY and CDR2 is FYNNEI. CDR3 coding DNA: TGTGCCAGCAGTGGTACTAGGGTGACCTATAATTCACCCCTCCACTTT. Encoded protein: CASSGTRVTYNSPLHF. Complete variable domain (other parts from reference TRBV2 and TRBJ1-6): EPEVTQTPSHQVTQMGQEVILRCVPISNHLYFYWYRQILGQKVEFLVSFYNNEISEKSEIFDDQFSVERPDGSNFTLKIRSTKLEDSAMYFCASSGTRVTYNSPLHFGNGTRLTVT.

This chain joins TRBV19 and TRBJ1-5; the D gene is possibly TRBD1 (5 bases). Trimming removed 5 bases at V and 5 bases at J, with 13 bases between. Germline V gives CDR1 LNHDA, CDR2 SQIVND (reference sequence). This CDR3 comprises 14 residues. This CDR3 is CASSGDRSYQPQHF. CDR3 in DNA: TGTGCCAGTAGTGGAGACAGATCCTATCAGCCCCAGCATTTT.

The V call is TRBV6-5, the J call TRBJ2-2; D not resolved. Germline CDR1 and CDR2: MNHEY and SVGAGI. CDR3 length: 12 residues. Trimming took 5 bases from V and 6 from J, leaving 7 bases between them. The CDR3 protein is CASSPRAGELFF. The CDR3, as DNA: TGTGCCAGCAGTCCCCGGGCCGGGGAGCTGTTTTTT.

The chain employs TRBV13 and TRBJ1-1; TRBD1 aligns across 10 bases. The germline V gene encodes CDR1 PRHDT and CDR2 FYEKMQ (reference sequence). This CDR3 comprises 12 residues. The V segment lost 5 bases and the J segment 10 bases; nucleotides outside the gene matches: 4. The CDR3 loop reads CASSGGTGVAFF. For the CDR3, the DNA is TGTGCCAGCAGCGGCGGGACAGGGGTAGCTTTCTTT.

This clone was counted between two and nine times. This chain uses TRBV6-4 with TRBJ1-1, with a tentative D call TRBD1 (6 bases). The CDR3 is 15 residues long. CDR1 and CDR2 from the germline V gene are MRHNA and SNTAGT. The V end lost 6 bases, the J end lost 3 bases, and 17 bases lay between the germline ends. The CDR3: CASSPGEGGHTEAFF. In DNA, the CDR3 is TGTGCCAGCAGCCCAGGGGAGGGGGGCCACACTGAAGCTTTCTTT.

V usage is TRBV5-6 and J usage is TRBJ2-4; D call uncertain. Germline-derived CDR1 and CDR2 are SGHDT and YYEEEE. The length of the CDR3 is 12 residues. V was shortened by 4 bases and J by 5 bases, with 7 bases between the two germline ends. The DNA of the CDR3 is TGTGCCAGCAGCCTCCGTCAAAACATTCAGTACTTC. It codes for CASSLRQNIQYF.

The V and J genes are TRBV28 and TRBJ2-7, with 9 bases fitting TRBD1. Trimming cost V 2 bases and J 6 bases; bases outside gene matches: 5. Germline V gene lookup returns CDR1 MDHEN and CDR2 SYDVKM. The CDR3 extends over 14 amino acids. The CDR3 DNA sequence: TGTGCCAGCAGTTTAGGGACAGGGTTCAGCGAGCAGTACTTC. It yields the protein CASSLGTGFSEQYF. Complete variable domain (other parts from reference TRBV28 and TRBJ2-7): DVKVTQSSRYLVKRTGEKVFLECVQDMDHENMFWYRQDPGLGLRLIYFSYDVKMKEKGDIPEGYSVSREKKERFSLILESASTNQTSMYLCASSLGTGFSEQYFGPGTRLTVT.

This chain connects TRBV25-1 to TRBJ1-2; D is perhaps TRBD1 (6 bases). V shed 7 bases and J shed 7 bases, with 19 bases lying between them. Germline V lookup: CDR1 MGHDK, CDR2 SYGVNS. The CDR3 runs to 14 residues. The CDR3: CASTPGLGAGGYTF. CDR3 sequence (DNA): TGTGCCAGCACTCCCGGCTTGGGGGCTGGTGGCTACACCTTC.

The table lists this clone with a few counts. The V and J genes are TRBV7-2 and TRBJ2-5; 7 nucleotides align to TRBD1. Germline values: CDR1 SGHTA, CDR2 FQGNSA. V lost 3 bases, J lost 1 base, and 2 bases stayed unmatched. The length of the CDR3 is 14 residues. Here the CDR3 DNA reads TGTGCCAGCAGCTTCAACAGGGGCCAAGAGACCCAGTACTTC. Translating it yields CASSFNRGQETQYF.

This chain joins TRBV19 and TRBJ1-3; 9 bases line up with TRBD1. Germline-derived CDR1 and CDR2 are LNHDA and SQIVND (reference sequence). The CDR3 is 20 amino acids. J was trimmed by 7 bases and V by 4 bases; bases with no gene match: 23. The CDR3 is CASSTVTGTGIFGGRNTIYF. CDR3 nucleotides: TGTGCCAGTAGTACAGTAACCGGGACAGGGATATTTGGCGGCCGGAACACCATATATTTT.

The J gene is TRBJ2-3, the V gene TRBV7-3, with D perhaps TRBD2 (6 bases). Germline CDR1 and CDR2: SGHTA and FQGTGA. This CDR3 spans 16 amino acids. Trimming shortened V by 5 bases and J by 5 bases, and 20 bases separated the two germline ends. CDR3: CASSPGAGRHGDTQYF. In DNA, the CDR3 is TGTGCCAGCAGCCCCGGGGCGGGGAGGCACGGAGATACGCAGTATTTT.

The V gene is TRBV5-1, the J gene TRBJ1-4, with D perhaps TRBD1 (6 bases). CDR3 length equals 18 residues. Trimming stripped 0 bases from V and 3 bases from J, with 18 bases between. Germline CDR1 and CDR2: SGHRS and YFSETQ. The CDR3, as DNA: TGCGCCAGCAGCTTGGTGTCAGGGGCCCCATTGCCTAATGAAAAACTGTTTTTT. Its translation: CASSLVSGAPLPNEKLFF.

The chain combines TRBV10-3 with TRBJ2-7, with a tentative D call TRBD1 (7 bases). This CDR3 has 14 amino acids. Trimming took off 4 bases at V and 5 bases at J, with 15 bases between the two ends. The germline V gene encodes CDR1 ENHRY and CDR2 SYGVKD. The CDR3, as DNA: TGTGCCATCAGTGGGGGTCAGGGGGAGGACGAGCAGTACTTC. This gives the protein CAISGGQGEDEQYF.

The chain uses TRBV5-6 and TRBJ1-1, with a weak D call TRBD1 (6 bases). V lost 4 bases and J 0 bases, leaving 13 bases between the germline ends. This CDR3 has 15 amino acids. Germline V gene data show CDR1 as SGHDT and CDR2 as YYEEEE. The CDR3 DNA sequence: TGTGCCAGCAGCACACAGGGCCCCTTGAACACTGAAGCTTTCTTT. Protein: CASSTQGPLNTEAFF.

As DNA, the CDR3 is TGTGCCAGCAGCTCGGGGGACCAAGAGACCCAGTACTTC. This sequence encodes CASSSGDQETQYF. The V and J genes are TRBV5-6 and TRBJ2-5; D perhaps matches TRBD2 (6 bases). Per the germline V gene, CDR1 is SGHDT and CDR2 is YYEEEE. V was cut by 3 bases and J by 0 bases, with 6 bases left in between. CDR3 length: 13 residues.

The chain combines TRBV2 with TRBJ1-5, with 8 bases lining up with TRBD1. J lost 3 bases, V lost 6 bases, and 10 bases had no gene match. CDR3 length equals 16 residues. Per germline, CDR1 SNHLY and CDR2 FYNNEI. DNA of the CDR3: TGTGCCAGCAGATCGCAGGGGGCCCCTATCAATCAGCCCCAGCATTTT. It is translated as CASRSQGAPINQPQHF.